This TCR beta chain was sequenced in a study of tumor-infiltrating lymphocytes in localized non-small cell lung cancer. Only in-frame clones appear in the TCRdb table, and some are missing; sequencing was by immunoSEQ multiplex PCR. Of approximately 13,000 clones listed, 75% are singletons. Germline V gene lookup returns CDR1 MNHEY and CDR2 SVGAGI. The CDR3 is 16 amino acids. V shed 2 bases and J 5 bases; nucleotides not matched to a gene: 6. This TCR derives from a human donor with non-small cell lung cancer. The sequenced sample consisted of lung tumor tissue. The chain joins TRBV6-5 to TRBJ2-5; 12 bases match TRBD2. The CDR3 coding sequence is TGTGCCAGCAGTTACGCCCTAGCGGGGGGGCGTGAGACCCAGTACTTC. This sequence encodes CASSYALAGGRETQYF.